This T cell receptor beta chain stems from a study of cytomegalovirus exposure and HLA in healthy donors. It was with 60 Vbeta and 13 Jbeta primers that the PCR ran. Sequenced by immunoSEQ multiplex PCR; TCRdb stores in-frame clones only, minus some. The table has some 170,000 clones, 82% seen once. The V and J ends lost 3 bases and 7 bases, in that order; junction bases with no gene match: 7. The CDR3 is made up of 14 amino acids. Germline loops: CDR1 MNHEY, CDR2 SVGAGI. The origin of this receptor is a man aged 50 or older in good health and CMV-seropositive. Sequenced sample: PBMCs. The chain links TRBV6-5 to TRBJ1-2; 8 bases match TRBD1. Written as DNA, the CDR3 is TGTGCCAGCAGTTATCAGACAGGGGACCGTGGCTACACCTTC. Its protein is CASSYQTGDRGYTF.